A single sample gave rise to the 32 T cell receptor beta chains below, sequenced in a study of OX40 agonist ivuxolimab in advanced cancers. Sequencing was performed with immunoSEQ multiplex PCR; in TCRdb, only in-frame clones are kept and a portion is missing. The table shows about 100,000 clones, with approximately 90% occurring only once. This sample comprised CD4+ or CD8+ T cells sorted from blood, obtained in a trial of the OX40 agonist ivuxolimab. These TCRs come from an adult with an advanced solid tumor such as melanoma, head and neck, liver or kidney cancer.

The chain links TRBV7-9 to TRBJ2-7, with 9 positions matching TRBD1. Germline loops: CDR1 SEHNR, CDR2 FQNEAQ (reference sequence). V lost 1 base and J lost 1; bases outside the gene matches: 5. The CDR3 is 16 amino acids. The chain's CDR3 is CASSLVETGGSYEQYF. CDR3 DNA sequence: TGTGCCAGCAGCTTAGTCGAGACAGGGGGTTCCTACGAGCAGTACTTC.

The chain links TRBV9 to TRBJ2-1; the D is unclear. Trimming removed 0 bases at V and 1 base at J, with 8 bases between. The germline V gene encodes CDR1 SGDLS and CDR2 YYNGEE. The CDR3 totals 15 residues. CDR3 nucleotide sequence: TGTGCCAGCAGCGTAGTATCCGGGTCCTACAATGAGCAGTTCTTC. It codes for CASSVVSGSYNEQFF.

The chain recombines TRBV28 with TRBJ1-5; no definite D call. This CDR3 comprises 13 residues. V lost 8 bases to trimming and J lost 0 bases, with 8 bases between them. Germline V CDR1 and CDR2: MDHEN, SYDVKM. CDR3 nucleotide sequence: TGTGCCAGCGGGTGGAATAGCAATCAGCCCCAGCATTTT. Encoded protein: CASGWNSNQPQHF.

The CDR3 protein is CASSPVTGQRQETQYF. CDR3 coding DNA: TGTGCCAGCTCCCCTGTTACGGGACAGAGACAAGAGACCCAGTACTTC. The V gene is TRBV18, the J gene TRBJ2-5, with 7 bases aligning to TRBD1. The J segment lost 2 bases and the V segment lost 6 bases, leaving 12 bases of the junction unmatched. This CDR3 contains 16 residues. The germline gives CDR1 KGHSH, CDR2 LQKENI.

The J gene is TRBJ1-1, the V gene TRBV10-3; no clear D gene. The germline V gene encodes CDR1 ENHRY and CDR2 SYGVKD. Trimming removed 6 bases from V and 3 bases from J, with 14 bases in between. The CDR3 covers 14 residues. CDR3 sequence: CAISVRDGDTEAFF. The CDR3 DNA sequence: TGTGCCATCAGCGTCCGGGATGGAGACACTGAAGCTTTCTTT.

This clone appeared once. This CDR3 reads CASSMSRLNQYEQYF. The CDR3 coding sequence is TGTGCCAGTAGTATGTCAAGACTCAACCAATACGAGCAGTACTTC. This sequence joins TRBV19 and TRBJ2-7; no firm D call. Between the trimmed V and J ends, which lost 3 bases and 4 bases, there was a span of 16 bases. The CDR3 consists of 15 residues. Per the germline V gene, CDR1 is LNHDA and CDR2 is SQIVND (reference sequence).

Here the CDR3 reads CAIRPGQGTTEAFF. The CDR3 nucleotides are TGTGCCATCAGGCCGGGACAGGGGACTACTGAAGCTTTCTTT. The genes are TRBV10-3 and TRBJ1-1, with TRBD1 matching 10 bases. Per the germline V gene, CDR1 is ENHRY and CDR2 is SYGVKD. The CDR3 runs to 14 residues. V gave up 6 bases and J gave up 5 bases; unmatched junction bases: 6.

The CDR3 coding sequence is TGTGCCAGCAGCTATGGTGGTAAGAACACTGAAGCTTTCTTT. Translating gives CASSYGGKNTEAFF. The chain joins TRBV5-6 to TRBJ1-1; no firm D call. The CDR3 length is 14 residues. V lost 3 bases, J lost 1 base, and 10 bases lay in between. Germline loops: CDR1 SGHDT, CDR2 YYEEEE.

The chain recombines TRBV2 with TRBJ2-7; D is uncertain. This CDR3 comprises 14 residues. CDR1 and CDR2 from the germline V gene are SNHLY and FYNNEI. The V end lost 7 bases, the J end lost 4 bases, and 17 bases lay between the germline ends. CDR3 nucleotides: TGTGCCAGCATCCCGAATGGGGTCGGATACGAGCAGTACTTC. Translation: CASIPNGVGYEQYF.

The genes are TRBV21-1 and TRBJ2-2; the D call TRBD1 from the table was never checked on the DNA. TRBV21-1 is flagged as a pseudogene. The CDR3 runs to 16 residues. CDR3 nucleotides: TGTGCCAGCAGTGGGGGACAGGGGGCTGGGACCGGGGAGCTGTTTTTT. Translation gives CASSGGQGAGTGELFF.

The count of this clone is one. The gene calls are TRBV6-1 and TRBJ1-5; 8 bases line up with TRBD1. The J segment lost 1 base and the V segment lost 7 bases, leaving 6 bases of the junction unmatched. The CDR3 covers 15 residues. Germline V lookup: CDR1 MNHNS, CDR2 SASEGT. DNA for the CDR3: TGTGCCAGCACTTCAGGGGGCGTAAGCAATCAGCCCCAGCATTTT. Translated, it gives CASTSGGVSNQPQHF.

The J gene is TRBJ1-2, the V gene TRBV18; 12 bases align to TRBD1. The CDR3 runs to 17 residues. Germline V gene data show CDR1 as KGHSH and CDR2 as LQKENI. The ends lost 4 bases at V and 2 bases at J; junction bases unmatched: 8. DNA of the CDR3: TGTGCCAGCTCACTGGGGACAGGGGGCAACCCGAACTATGGCTACACCTTC. It codes for CASSLGTGGNPNYGYTF.

The chain has TRBV5-6 and TRBJ2-3; D may match TRBD1 or TRBD2 (5 bases each). Deletions cut 4 bases from V and 3 bases from J, with 18 bases between. This CDR3 has 16 residues. Germline V lookup: CDR1 SGHDT, CDR2 YYEEEE. The CDR3 region is CASSTGLGLATDTQYF. The CDR3 DNA follows: TGTGCCAGCAGCACGGGGCTGGGGTTGGCGACAGATACGCAGTATTTT.

The rearrangement joins TRBV27 to TRBJ2-7; 7 bases are a match to TRBD1. The CDR3 has 14 residues. V lost 4 bases, J lost 4 bases, and 7 bases stayed unmatched. Germline-derived CDR1 and CDR2 are MNHEY and SMNVEV (reference sequence). The CDR3 DNA reads as TGTGCCAGCAGTTCTCGGGACAGATTTTACGAGCAGTACTTC. Translated, it gives CASSSRDRFYEQYF.

The rearrangement links TRBV7-2 to TRBJ2-1; the D gene is possibly TRBD2 (5 bases). This CDR3 contains 15 residues. Deletions cut 5 bases from V and 2 bases from J, with 13 bases between. The germline V gene encodes CDR1 SGHTA and CDR2 FQGNSA. The CDR3, as DNA: TGTGCCAGCAGCCAACCCGGGGAAGCCTACAATGAGCAGTTCTTC. Encoded protein: CASSQPGEAYNEQFF. The whole variable domain, remainder taken from reference TRBV7-2 and TRBJ2-1, is GAGVSQSPSNKVTEKGKDVELRCDPISGHTALYWYRQSLGQGLEFLIYFQGNSAPDKSGLPSDRFSAERTGGSVSTLTIQRTQQEDSAVYLCASSQPGEAYNEQFFGPGTRLTVL.

The chain carries TRBV19 and TRBJ2-1; possible D gene TRBD2, 5 bases. Between the trimmed V and J ends, which lost 6 bases and 6 bases, there was a span of 15 bases. CDR1 and CDR2 from the germline V gene are LNHDA and SQIVND (reference sequence). This CDR3 contains 14 residues. This CDR3 is CASSQRERGNEQFF. The CDR3, as DNA: TGTGCCAGTAGCCAAAGAGAACGGGGCAATGAGCAGTTCTTC.

The chain uses TRBV28 and TRBJ1-3; TRBD1 matches at 7 bases. This CDR3 contains 13 residues. J gave up 4 bases and V 4 bases, and 1 base lay outside the gene matches. The germline gives CDR1 MDHEN, CDR2 SYDVKM. CDR3 residues: CASSSGGGNTIYF. The CDR3 bases are TGTGCCAGCAGTTCAGGGGGAGGAAACACCATATATTTT.

The chain employs TRBV5-4 and TRBJ2-7; D gene ambiguous. Germline loops: CDR1 SGHNT, CDR2 YYREEE (reference sequence). With 0 bases removed from V and 5 bases from J, the gap between germline ends came to 3 bases. CDR3 length: 11 residues. This chain's CDR3 is CASSLEDEQYF. The CDR3 region has the DNA TGTGCCAGCAGCTTGGAAGACGAGCAGTACTTC.

The chain employs TRBV28 and TRBJ1-5; D gene unclear. V was cut by 6 bases and J by 4 bases, with 16 bases left in between. Germline lookup yields CDR1 MDHEN and CDR2 SYDVKM. There are 15 residues in the CDR3. The CDR3 protein is CASRATGGLNQPQHF. In DNA form, the CDR3 reads TGTGCCAGCAGAGCCACGGGCGGCCTTAATCAGCCCCAGCATTTT.

The chain links TRBV7-9 to TRBJ2-1; 11 bases agree with TRBD1. The CDR3 spans 15 residues. Trimming cost V 8 bases and J 7 bases; bases outside gene matches: 10. The germline V gene encodes CDR1 SEHNR and CDR2 FQNEAQ (reference sequence). The chain's CDR3 is CASSLQGTGGNEQFF. CDR3 nucleotides: TGTGCCAGCTCACTACAGGGGACAGGGGGTAATGAGCAGTTCTTC.

J is TRBJ1-1 and V is TRBV30; the match to TRBD1 covers 8 bases. V lost 8 bases, J lost 2 bases, and 10 bases stayed unmatched. In germline, CDR1 is GTSNPN, CDR2 SVGIG (reference sequence). The CDR3 runs to 14 residues. CDR3: CASRGQSGNTEAFF. The CDR3 region has the DNA TGTGCCAGCAGGGGGCAAAGTGGTAACACTGAAGCTTTCTTT.

The chain combines TRBV2 with TRBJ1-2; D is uncertain. Germline V gives CDR1 SNHLY, CDR2 FYNNEI. The CDR3 spans 13 residues. V was pared by 2 bases and J by 2 bases, with 6 bases between. The CDR3 nucleotides are TGTGCCAGCAGTGAACAGGACAACTATGGCTACACCTTC. Amino acids: CASSEQDNYGYTF. Filled out from reference TRBV2 and TRBJ1-2, the complete variable domain reads EPEVTQTPSHQVTQMGQEVILRCVPISNHLYFYWYRQILGQKVEFLVSFYNNEISEKSEIFDDQFSVERPDGSNFTLKIRSTKLEDSAMYFCASSEQDNYGYTFGSGTRLTVV.

V gene TRBV30 combines with J gene TRBJ2-3, with a possible D match to TRBD2 (5 bases). The CDR3 is made up of 17 amino acids. V was clipped by 0 bases and J by 2 bases, with 18 bases between them. Germline V CDR1 and CDR2: GTSNPN, SVGIG (reference sequence). CDR3 protein: CAWSVPVPTGFTDTQYF. The CDR3 nucleotides are TGTGCCTGGAGTGTCCCCGTACCGACGGGGTTCACAGATACGCAGTATTTT.

The rearrangement joins TRBV7-2 to TRBJ2-1; D gene unclear. The germline V gene has CDR1 SGHTA and CDR2 FQGNSA. The CDR3 contains 13 residues. V was clipped by 0 bases and J by 6 bases, with 6 bases between them. The CDR3 region is CASSLAAPNEQFF. In DNA form, the CDR3 reads TGTGCCAGCAGCTTAGCAGCGCCCAATGAGCAGTTCTTC.

There are a few counts of this clone. Distinct nucleotide sequences in the sample also encode this CDR3. The rearrangement uses TRBV19 and TRBJ1-5; D gene unclear. The CDR3 is 13 residues long. The germline CDR1 and CDR2 sequences are LNHDA and SQIVND (reference sequence). The V end was cut by 3 bases, the J end by 2 bases, with 5 bases between. CDR3 coding DNA: TGTGCCAGTAGTATGGGTGGCAATCAGCCCCAGCATTTT. Residues: CASSMGGNQPQHF.

The chain combines TRBV7-2 with TRBJ2-3; D is unresolved. Trimming shortened V by 2 bases and J by 2 bases, and 11 bases separated the two germline ends. Germline values: CDR1 SGHTA, CDR2 FQGNSA. This CDR3 comprises 15 residues. The CDR3 spells CASSLTREHTDTQYF. The CDR3 nucleotides are TGTGCCAGCAGCTTAACGAGAGAACACACAGATACGCAGTATTTT.

Here the CDR3 reads CASSLRQGVQPQHF. The CDR3 DNA reads TGTGCCAGCAGTTTACGACAGGGGGTTCAGCCCCAGCATTTT. The chain links TRBV27 to TRBJ1-5, with TRBD1 identical over 9 bases. Germline CDR1 MNHEY, CDR2 SMNVEV (reference sequence). This CDR3 has 14 amino acids. V was clipped by 2 bases and J by 6 bases; unmatched bases: 2.

J is TRBJ1-2 and V is TRBV7-2, with D tentatively TRBD1 (5 bases). Germline CDR1 reads SGHTA; CDR2 reads FQGNSA. With 1 base removed from V and 3 bases from J, the gap between germline ends came to 6 bases. The CDR3 runs 13 residues. The CDR3 here is CASSLGGDYGYTF. For the CDR3, the DNA is TGTGCCAGCAGCTTAGGAGGGGACTATGGCTACACCTTC.

About this clone: The sample has other DNA sequences that encode this CDR3 too. The J gene is TRBJ2-7, the V gene TRBV7-2, with 9 bases lining up with TRBD1. CDR1 SGHTA and CDR2 FQGNSA come from the germline V gene. The V gene end was trimmed by 4 bases and the J gene end by 2 bases; junction bases not matched to a gene: 3. This CDR3 spans 14 amino acids. DNA for the CDR3: TGTGCCAGCAGCTCCGGACAGGGGCCCTACGAGCAGTACTTC. Translated: CASSSGQGPYEQYF.

The chain has TRBV15 and TRBJ2-7; 8 bases are a match to TRBD1. With 0 bases clipped from V and 6 bases from J, the junction kept 7 bases outside the gene matches. The germline V gene encodes CDR1 LNHNV and CDR2 YYDKDF (reference sequence). The CDR3 is 15 amino acids. CDR3: CATSRDQGAVTEQYF. The DNA for the CDR3 is TGTGCCACCAGCAGAGATCAGGGGGCAGTCACCGAGCAGTACTTC.

This clone was observed a handful of times. The chain employs TRBV6-4 and TRBJ1-1; a possible D gene is TRBD1 (5 bases). The ends were cut back, 4 bases at V and 1 base at J, with 10 bases in the middle. Germline V gives CDR1 MRHNA, CDR2 SNTAGT. This CDR3 is 14 amino acids long. Written as DNA, the CDR3 is TGTGCCAGCAGTGTGACAGAATCGAACACTGAAGCTTTCTTT. It translates to CASSVTESNTEAFF.

The chain recombines TRBV6-1 with TRBJ1-5; a weak D match, TRBD1 (6 bases). Germline V gene lookup returns CDR1 MNHNS and CDR2 SASEGT. This CDR3 has 12 amino acids. Trimming removed 9 bases at V and 4 bases at J, with 10 bases between. Written as DNA, the CDR3 is TGTGCCAGTGAGGGGGGTAATCAGCCCCAGCATTTT. The encoded protein is CASEGGNQPQHF.